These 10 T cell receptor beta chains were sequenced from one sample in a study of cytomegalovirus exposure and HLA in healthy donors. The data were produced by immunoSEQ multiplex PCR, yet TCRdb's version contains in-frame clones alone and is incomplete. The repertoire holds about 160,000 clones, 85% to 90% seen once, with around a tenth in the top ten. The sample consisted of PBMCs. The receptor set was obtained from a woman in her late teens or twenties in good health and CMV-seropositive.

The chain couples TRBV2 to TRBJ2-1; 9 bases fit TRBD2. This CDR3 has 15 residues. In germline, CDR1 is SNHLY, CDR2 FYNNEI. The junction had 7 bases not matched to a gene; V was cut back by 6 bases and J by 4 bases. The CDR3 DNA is TGTGCCAGCAGCGCTAGCGGGATGTCTTACAATGAGCAGTTCTTC. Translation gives CASSASGMSYNEQFF.

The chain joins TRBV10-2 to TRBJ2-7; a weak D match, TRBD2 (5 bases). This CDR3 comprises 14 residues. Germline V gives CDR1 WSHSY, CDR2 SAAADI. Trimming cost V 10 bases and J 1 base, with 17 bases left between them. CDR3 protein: CATRRGLQSYEQYF. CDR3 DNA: TGCGCCACCAGGCGAGGACTTCAGTCCTACGAGCAGTACTTC.

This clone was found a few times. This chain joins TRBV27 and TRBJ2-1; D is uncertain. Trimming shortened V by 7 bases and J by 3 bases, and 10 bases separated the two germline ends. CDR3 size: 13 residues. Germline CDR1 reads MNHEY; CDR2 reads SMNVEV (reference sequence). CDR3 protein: CASNPSDYNEQFF. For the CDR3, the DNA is TGTGCCAGCAACCCCAGCGACTACAATGAGCAGTTCTTC.

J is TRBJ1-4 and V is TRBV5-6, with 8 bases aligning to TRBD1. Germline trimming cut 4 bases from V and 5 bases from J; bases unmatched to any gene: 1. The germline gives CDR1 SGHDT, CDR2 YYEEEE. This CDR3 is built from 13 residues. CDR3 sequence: CASSGQGNEKLFF. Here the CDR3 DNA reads TGTGCCAGCAGCGGACAGGGAAATGAAAAACTGTTTTTT.

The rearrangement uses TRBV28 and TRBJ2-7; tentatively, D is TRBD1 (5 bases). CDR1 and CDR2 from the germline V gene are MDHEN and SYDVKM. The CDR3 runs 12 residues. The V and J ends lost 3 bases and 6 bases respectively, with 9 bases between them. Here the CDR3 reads CASSFGRAEQYF. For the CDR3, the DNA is TGTGCCAGCAGTTTCGGCAGGGCCGAGCAGTACTTC.

CDR3 loop: CASSPRTSGSGEQFF. The CDR3 DNA is TGCGCCAGCAGCCCCCGGACTAGCGGGAGTGGCGAGCAGTTCTTC. V gene TRBV4-1 combines with J gene TRBJ2-1, with TRBD2 identical over 13 bases. V dropped 4 bases and J dropped 10; count of bases not matched to a gene: 7. CDR3 length equals 15 residues. Germline values: CDR1 MGHRA, CDR2 YSYEKL.

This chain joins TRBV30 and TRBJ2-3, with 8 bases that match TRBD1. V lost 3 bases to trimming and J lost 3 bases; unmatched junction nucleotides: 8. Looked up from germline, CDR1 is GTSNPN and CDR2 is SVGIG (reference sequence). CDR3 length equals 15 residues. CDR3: CAWRAGTGGTDTQYF. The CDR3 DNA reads TGTGCCTGGAGGGCCGGGACAGGAGGTACAGATACGCAGTATTTT.

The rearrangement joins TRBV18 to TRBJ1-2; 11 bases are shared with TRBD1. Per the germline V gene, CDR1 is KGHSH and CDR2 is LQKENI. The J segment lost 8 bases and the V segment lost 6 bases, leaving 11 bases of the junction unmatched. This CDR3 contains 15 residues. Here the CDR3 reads CASSSGTGGIGGYTF. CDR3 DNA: TGTGCCAGCTCGTCCGGGACAGGGGGTATTGGAGGCTACACCTTC.

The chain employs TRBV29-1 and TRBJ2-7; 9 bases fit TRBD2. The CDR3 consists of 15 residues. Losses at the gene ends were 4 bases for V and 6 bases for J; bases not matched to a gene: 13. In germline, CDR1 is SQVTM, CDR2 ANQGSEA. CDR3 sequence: CSVGLAGGFPGEQYF. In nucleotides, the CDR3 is TGCAGCGTTGGTCTTGCGGGAGGGTTTCCGGGCGAGCAGTACTTC.

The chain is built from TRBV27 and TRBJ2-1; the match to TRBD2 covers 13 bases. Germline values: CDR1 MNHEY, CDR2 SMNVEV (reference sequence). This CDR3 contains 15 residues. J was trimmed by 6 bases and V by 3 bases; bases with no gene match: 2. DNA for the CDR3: TGTGCCAGCAGTTTCGGGACTAGCGGGATCAATGAGCAGTTCTTC. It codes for CASSFGTSGINEQFF.